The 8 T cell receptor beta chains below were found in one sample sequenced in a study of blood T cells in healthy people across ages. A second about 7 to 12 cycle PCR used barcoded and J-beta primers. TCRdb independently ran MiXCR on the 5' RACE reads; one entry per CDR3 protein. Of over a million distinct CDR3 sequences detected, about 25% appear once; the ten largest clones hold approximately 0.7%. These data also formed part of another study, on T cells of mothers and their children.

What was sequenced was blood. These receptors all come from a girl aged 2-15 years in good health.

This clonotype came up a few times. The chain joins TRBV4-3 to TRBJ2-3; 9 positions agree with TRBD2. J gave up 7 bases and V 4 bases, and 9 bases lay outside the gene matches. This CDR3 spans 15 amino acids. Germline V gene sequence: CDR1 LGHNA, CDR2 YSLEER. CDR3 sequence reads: CASSPGGGALYTQYF. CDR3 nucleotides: TGCGCCAGCAGCCCGGGCGGGGGGGCCTTATATACGCAGTATTTT.

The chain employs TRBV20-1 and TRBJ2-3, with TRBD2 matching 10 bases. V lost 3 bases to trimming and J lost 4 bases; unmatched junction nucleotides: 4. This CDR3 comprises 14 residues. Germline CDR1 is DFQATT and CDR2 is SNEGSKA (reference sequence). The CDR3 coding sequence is TGCAGTGCTAGTGCTAGCGGGGGTGCAGATACGCAGTATTTT. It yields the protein CSASASGGADTQYF.

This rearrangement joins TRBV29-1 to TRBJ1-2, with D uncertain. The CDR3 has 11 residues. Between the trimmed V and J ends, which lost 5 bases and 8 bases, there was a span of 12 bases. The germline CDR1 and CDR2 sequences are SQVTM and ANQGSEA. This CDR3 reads CSVKGTRGYTF. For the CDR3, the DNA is TGCAGCGTTAAGGGAACGAGGGGCTACACCTTC.

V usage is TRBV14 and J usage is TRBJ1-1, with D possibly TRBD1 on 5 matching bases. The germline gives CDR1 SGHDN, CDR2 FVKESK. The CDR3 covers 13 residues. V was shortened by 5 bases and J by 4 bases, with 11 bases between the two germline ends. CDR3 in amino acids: CASSAGGATEAFF. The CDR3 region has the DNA TGTGCCAGCAGCGCCGGCGGGGCCACTGAAGCTTTCTTT.

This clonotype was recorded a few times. The DNA for the CDR3 is TGTGCCAGCAGCTTAACAGAGGGTGATTCTGGGGCCAACGTCCTGACTTTC. Protein product: CASSLTEGDSGANVLTF. This chain joins TRBV13 and TRBJ2-6; possibly TRBD2 for D (5 bases). The V and J ends lost 2 bases and 1 base respectively, with 12 bases between them. The CDR3 contains 17 residues. Per germline, CDR1 PRHDT and CDR2 FYEKMQ (reference sequence).

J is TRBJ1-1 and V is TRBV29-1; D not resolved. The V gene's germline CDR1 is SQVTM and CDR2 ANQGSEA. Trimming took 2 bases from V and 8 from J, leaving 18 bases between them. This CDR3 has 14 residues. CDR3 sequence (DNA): TGCAGCGTTGAACTCTGGCGGGGAATGGCCGAAGCTTTCTTT. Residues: CSVELWRGMAEAFF. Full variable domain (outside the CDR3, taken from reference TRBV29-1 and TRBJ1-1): SAVISQKPSRDICQRGTSLTIQCQVDSQVTMMFWYRQQPGQSLTLIATANQGSEATYESGFVIDKFPISRPNLTFSTLTVSNMSPEDSSIYLCSVELWRGMAEAFFGQGTRLTVV.

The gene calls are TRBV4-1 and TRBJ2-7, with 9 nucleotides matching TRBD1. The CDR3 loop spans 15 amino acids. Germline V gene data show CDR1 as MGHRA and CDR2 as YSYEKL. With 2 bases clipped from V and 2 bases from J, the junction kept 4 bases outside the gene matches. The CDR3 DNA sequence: TGCGCCAGCAGCCAACGACAGGGGGAACCCTACGAGCAGTACTTC. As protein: CASSQRQGEPYEQYF.

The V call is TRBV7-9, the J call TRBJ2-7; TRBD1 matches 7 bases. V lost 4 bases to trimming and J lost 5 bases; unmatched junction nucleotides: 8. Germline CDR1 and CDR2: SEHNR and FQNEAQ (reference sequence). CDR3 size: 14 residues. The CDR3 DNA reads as TGTGCCAGCAGCTCACAGACAGGGCGAGACGAGCAGTACTTC. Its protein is CASSSQTGRDEQYF.